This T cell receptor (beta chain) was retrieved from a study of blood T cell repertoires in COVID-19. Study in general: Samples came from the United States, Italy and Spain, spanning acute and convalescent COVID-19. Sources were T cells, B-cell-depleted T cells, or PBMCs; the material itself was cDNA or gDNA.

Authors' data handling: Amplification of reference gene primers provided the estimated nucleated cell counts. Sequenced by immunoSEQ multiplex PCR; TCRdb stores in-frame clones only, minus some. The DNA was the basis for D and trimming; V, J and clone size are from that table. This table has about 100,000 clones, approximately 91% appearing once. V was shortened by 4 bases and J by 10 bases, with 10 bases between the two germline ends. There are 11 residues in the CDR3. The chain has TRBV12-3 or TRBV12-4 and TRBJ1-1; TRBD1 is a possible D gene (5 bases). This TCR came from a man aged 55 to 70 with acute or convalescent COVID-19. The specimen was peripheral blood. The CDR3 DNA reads TGTGCCAGCAGTTGGGGACTTCGAGCTTTCTTT. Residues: CASSWGLRAFF.